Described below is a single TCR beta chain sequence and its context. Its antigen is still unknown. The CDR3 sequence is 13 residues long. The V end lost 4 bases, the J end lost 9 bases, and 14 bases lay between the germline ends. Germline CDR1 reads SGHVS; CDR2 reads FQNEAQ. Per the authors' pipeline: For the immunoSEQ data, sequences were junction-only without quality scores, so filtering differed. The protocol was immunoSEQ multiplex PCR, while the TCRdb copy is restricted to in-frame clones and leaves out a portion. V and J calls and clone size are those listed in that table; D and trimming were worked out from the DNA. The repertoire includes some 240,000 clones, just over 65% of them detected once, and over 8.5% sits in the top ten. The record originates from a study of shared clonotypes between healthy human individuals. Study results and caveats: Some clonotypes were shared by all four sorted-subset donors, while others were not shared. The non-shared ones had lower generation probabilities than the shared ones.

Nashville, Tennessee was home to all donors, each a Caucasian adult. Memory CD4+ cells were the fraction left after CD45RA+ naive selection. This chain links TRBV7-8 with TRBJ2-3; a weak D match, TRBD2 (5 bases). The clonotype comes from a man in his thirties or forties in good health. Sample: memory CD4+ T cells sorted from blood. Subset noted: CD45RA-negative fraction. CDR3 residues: CASSSSPPSTQYF. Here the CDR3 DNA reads TGTGCCAGCAGCTCCTCCCCCCCTAGCACGCAGTATTTT.